One and the same sample provided the 32 T cell receptor beta chains below, sequenced in a study of Ad26.COV2.S vaccination and SARS-CoV-2 variants. Produced via immunoSEQ multiplex PCR; TCRdb's table is partial and in-frame only. The data show over 110,000 clones, roughly 85% seen once. The source material was peripheral blood, sampled after recovery from COVID-19. All receptors derive from a human donor who had recovered from COVID-19.

The chain combines TRBV28 with TRBJ2-3; D is perhaps TRBD1 (6 bases). The ends were cut back, 5 bases at V and 4 bases at J, with 16 bases in the middle. From germline, CDR1 is MDHEN and CDR2 SYDVKM. The CDR3 spans 15 residues. The CDR3 coding sequence is TGTGCCAGCAGTCCGGACAGTGGTCTTGCAGATACGCAGTATTTT. Translation gives CASSPDSGLADTQYF.

The genes are TRBV7-2 and TRBJ2-5; D call uncertain. The germline V gene has CDR1 SGHTA and CDR2 FQGNSA. The CDR3 extends over 12 amino acids. The germline V and J ends were trimmed by 4 bases and 2 bases, with 5 bases remaining between them. The CDR3 DNA follows: TGTGCCAGCAGCTATCTGCAAGAGACCCAGTACTTC. This sequence encodes CASSYLQETQYF.

The gene calls are TRBV6-5 and TRBJ2-5; 8 bases fit TRBD2. V shed 6 bases, J shed 3 bases, and the junction held 6 bases outside the gene matches. Germline assignment: CDR1 MNHEY and CDR2 SVGAGI. The CDR3 consists of 14 residues. In nucleotides, the CDR3 is TGTGCCAGCAGCTTACTAGCGGTAGAAGAGACCCAGTACTTC. Its translation: CASSLLAVEETQYF.

This chain links TRBV18 with TRBJ2-7; weak D call: TRBD2 (6 bases). Germline CDR1 KGHSH, CDR2 LQKENI. The CDR3 covers 13 residues. The V gene lost 3 bases and the J gene lost 7 bases, with 13 bases spanning the gap. The CDR3, as DNA: TGTGCCAGCTCACCCTCAGGAGGGTGGGAGCAGTACTTC. It codes for CASSPSGGWEQYF.

The chain has TRBV2 and TRBJ2-5, with 10 bases that match TRBD2. The CDR3 is made up of 14 amino acids. V lost 7 bases to trimming and J lost 5 bases; unmatched junction nucleotides: 7. Germline CDR1 reads SNHLY; CDR2 reads FYNNEI. The DNA of the CDR3 is TGTGCCAGCACAGTTCTAGCGGGGGTGGAGACCCAGTACTTC. Translated: CASTVLAGVETQYF. The full variable domain, with the rest looked up from reference TRBV2 and TRBJ2-5, is EPEVTQTPSHQVTQMGQEVILRCVPISNHLYFYWYRQILGQKVEFLVSFYNNEISEKSEIFDDQFSVERPDGSNFTLKIRSTKLEDSAMYFCASTVLAGVETQYFGPGTRLLVL.

V and J are TRBV7-2 and TRBJ2-1; tentatively, D is TRBD2 (7 bases). Germline-derived CDR1 and CDR2 are SGHTA and FQGNSA. The CDR3 spans 18 residues. Trimming removed 2 bases from V and 6 bases from J, with 23 bases in between. The CDR3 sequence: CASSLIPWGGAYSNEQFF. The DNA for the CDR3 is TGTGCCAGCAGCTTAATTCCATGGGGGGGGGCCTATAGCAATGAGCAGTTCTTC.

The V and J genes are TRBV19 and TRBJ1-6; D perhaps matches TRBD1 (5 bases). V lost 5 bases and J 8 bases, leaving 22 bases between the germline ends. Germline CDR1 LNHDA, CDR2 SQIVND (reference sequence). This CDR3 region has 17 residues. The CDR3 nucleotides read TGTGCCAGTAGTCTCCGGGTGGGACCAGGGCCTGATTCACCCCTCCACTTT. Its protein is CASSLRVGPGPDSPLHF.

V usage is TRBV6-2 or TRBV6-3 and J usage is TRBJ2-2; no definite D call. The CDR3 is 11 amino acids. The V end lost 6 bases, the J end lost 6 bases, and 5 bases lay between the germline ends. The germline V gene has CDR1 MNHEY and CDR2 SVGEGT. The chain's CDR3 is CASSNSGELFF. CDR3 nucleotide sequence: TGTGCCAGCAGCAACTCCGGGGAGCTGTTTTTT.

The chain links TRBV7-2 to TRBJ1-1, with D tentatively TRBD1 (5 bases). V lost 1 base and J 8 bases, leaving 11 bases between the germline ends. Germline V gene lookup returns CDR1 SGHTA and CDR2 FQGNSA. The CDR3 has 13 amino acids. DNA for the CDR3: TGTGCCAGCAGCTTAGGTTCGACAGCGGAAGCTTTCTTT. Translated: CASSLGSTAEAFF.

The chain joins TRBV19 to TRBJ1-2, with a possible D match to TRBD1 (5 bases). CDR1 is LNHDA and CDR2 is SQIVND in the germline V gene (reference sequence). The germline V and J ends were trimmed by 4 bases and 8 bases, with 26 bases remaining between them. This CDR3 is 17 amino acids long. The CDR3 coding sequence is TGTGCCAGTAGTAGGTTCTCGCGGGCAGGGAATACTTACGGCTACACCTTC. Translating gives CASSRFSRAGNTYGYTF. The full variable domain, rest sourced from reference TRBV19 and TRBJ1-2, is DGGITQSPKYLFRKEGQNVTLSCEQNLNHDAMYWYRQDPGQGLRLIYYSQIVNDFQKGDIAEGYSVSREKKESFPLTVTSAQKNPTAFYLCASSRFSRAGNTYGYTFGSGTRLTVV.

The genes are TRBV7-2 and TRBJ2-3, with D unclear. V was pared by 1 base and J by 0 bases, with 14 bases between. The CDR3 has 17 amino acids. Germline lookup yields CDR1 SGHTA and CDR2 FQGNSA. The CDR3 loop reads CASSLGPLLLSTDTQYF. Here the CDR3 DNA reads TGTGCCAGCAGCTTAGGACCCTTACTTCTAAGCACAGATACGCAGTATTTT.

The chain carries TRBV2 and TRBJ2-1; 9 nucleotides line up with TRBD1. With 10 bases clipped from V and 4 bases from J, the junction kept 8 bases outside the gene matches. The germline CDR1 and CDR2 sequences are SNHLY and FYNNEI. This CDR3 is 14 amino acids long. The CDR3 sequence: CANRGTGFYNEQFF. CDR3 nucleotides: TGTGCCAACAGGGGGACAGGGTTTTACAATGAGCAGTTCTTC. Full variable domain (outside the CDR3, taken from reference TRBV2 and TRBJ2-1): EPEVTQTPSHQVTQMGQEVILRCVPISNHLYFYWYRQILGQKVEFLVSFYNNEISEKSEIFDDQFSVERPDGSNFTLKIRSTKLEDSAMYFCANRGTGFYNEQFFGPGTRLTVL.

V gene TRBV6-5 combines with J gene TRBJ1-1; D possibly corresponds to TRBD1 (5 bases). Trimming removed 7 bases at V and 4 bases at J, with 19 bases between. This CDR3 spans 15 amino acids. Germline assignment: CDR1 MNHEY and CDR2 SVGAGI. Written as DNA, the CDR3 is TGTGCCAGCAACTTAGTACAGGTGGGGAGCACTGAAGCTTTCTTT. Protein sequence: CASNLVQVGSTEAFF.

The chain employs TRBV29-1 and TRBJ1-4; 7 bases align to TRBD1. The ends lost 4 bases at V and 7 bases at J; junction bases unmatched: 6. The germline V gene encodes CDR1 SQVTM and CDR2 ANQGSEA. The length of the CDR3 is 13 residues. The DNA for the CDR3 is TGCAGCGTTGTATCCGCAGGGGGTGAAAAACTGTTTTTT. Translated: CSVVSAGGEKLFF.

The chain employs TRBV4-3 and TRBJ2-6; D remains ambiguous. The germline V gene encodes CDR1 LGHNA and CDR2 YSLEER. The CDR3 sequence is 16 residues long. Trimming removed 1 base from V and 0 bases from J, with 7 bases in between. The CDR3 here is CASSQGSISGANVLTF. CDR3 nucleotide sequence: TGCGCCAGCAGCCAAGGTTCAATCTCTGGGGCCAACGTCCTGACTTTC.

The gene calls are TRBV27 and TRBJ1-1; TRBD1 agrees at 8 bases. The CDR3 covers 16 residues. In germline, CDR1 is MNHEY, CDR2 SMNVEV (reference sequence). V trimming: 3 bases; J trimming: 0 bases; junction bases outside the gene matches: 6. CDR3 in DNA: TGTGCCAGCAGTTTCACAGGGGGGGGTATGAACACTGAAGCTTTCTTT. Translation: CASSFTGGGMNTEAFF.

The rearrangement joins TRBV6-2 or TRBV6-3 to TRBJ2-5; D may be TRBD1 (5 bases). CDR3 length: 14 amino acids. Trimming cost V 2 bases and J 5 bases, with 12 bases left between them. Germline CDR1 and CDR2: MNHEY and SVGEGT. CDR3 in DNA: TGTGCCAGCAGTTACGGTAGGGGTCGGGAGACCCAGTACTTC. This sequence encodes CASSYGRGRETQYF.

The V gene is TRBV7-2, the J gene TRBJ2-7; TRBD2 agrees at 14 bases. J gave up 4 bases and V 5 bases, and 4 bases lay outside the gene matches. Germline V gives CDR1 SGHTA, CDR2 FQGNSA. This CDR3 has 15 amino acids. The CDR3 bases are TGTGCCAGCAGCCCCGGACTAGCGGGGGGTTACGAGCAGTACTTC. Its protein is CASSPGLAGGYEQYF.

The chain employs TRBV3-1 (or the pseudogene TRBV3-2) and TRBJ2-1; no clear D. Germline assignment: CDR1 LGHDT and CDR2 YNNKEL (reference sequence). The CDR3 is 13 amino acids. Between the trimmed V and J ends, which lost 4 bases and 6 bases, there was a span of 10 bases. The CDR3 DNA reads as TGTGCCAGCAGCCGCTTCACGGGCAATGAGCAGTTCTTC. Residues: CASSRFTGNEQFF.

The V and J genes are TRBV9 and TRBJ1-1, with D possibly being TRBD1 (5 bases). The ends were cut back, 0 bases at V and 8 bases at J, with 17 bases in the middle. This CDR3 region has 15 residues. In germline, CDR1 is SGDLS, CDR2 YYNGEE. In DNA form, the CDR3 reads TGTGCCAGCAGCGTAGTACTAGCCCAGGGCTCGGAAGCTTTCTTT. As protein: CASSVVLAQGSEAFF. The full variable domain, completed using reference TRBV9 and TRBJ1-1, is DSGVTQTPKHLITATGQRVTLRCSPRSGDLSVYWYQQSLDQGLQFLIQYYNGEERAKGNILERFSAQQFPDLHSELNLSSLELGDSALYFCASSVVLAQGSEAFFGQGTRLTVV.

The V and J genes are TRBV30 and TRBJ2-2; D unresolved. Germline CDR1 is GTSNPN and CDR2 is SVGIG (reference sequence). The CDR3 is made up of 13 amino acids. Trimming removed 2 bases at V and 2 bases at J, with 6 bases between. The CDR3, as DNA: TGTGCCTGGAGTACCCTAAACACCGGGGAGCTGTTTTTT. Its translation is CAWSTLNTGELFF.

To note about this clone: Other DNA sequences in the sample encode the same CDR3. The V and J genes are TRBV6-1 and TRBJ1-5, with D unclear. Germline V gene sequence: CDR1 MNHNS, CDR2 SASEGT. Deletions cut 2 bases from V and 1 base from J, with 9 bases between. The CDR3 consists of 15 residues. The CDR3 loop is CASSEYGGSNQPQHF. Written as DNA, the CDR3 is TGTGCCAGCAGTGAATATGGCGGCAGCAATCAGCCCCAGCATTTT.

In this sample, this clone turned up many times. This sequence joins TRBV27 and TRBJ2-1; 8 bases agree with TRBD2. CDR3 length: 15 residues. Losses at the gene ends were 5 bases for V and 8 bases for J; bases not matched to a gene: 11. Germline CDR1 is MNHEY and CDR2 is SMNVEV (reference sequence). The CDR3 DNA is TGTGCCAGCAGTCCCGAGCGGGGGCACCACTATGAGCAGTTCTTC. Translated, it gives CASSPERGHHYEQFF.

As regards this clone: At one end, the junction sequence differs from germline, possibly due to a read error. The chain has TRBV7-7 and TRBJ2-1, with 9 bases lining up with TRBD2. Germline-derived CDR1 and CDR2 are SSHAT and FNYEAQ (reference sequence). This CDR3 has 14 amino acids. DNA of the CDR3: TGTGCTAGCAGCTTAGGTGCGGGGGGGGATGAGCAGTTCTTC. Residues: CASSLGAGGDEQFF.

The genes are TRBV15 and TRBJ2-1, with TRBD1 matching over 7 bases. J was trimmed by 0 bases and V by 0 bases; bases with no gene match: 8. Germline CDR1 and CDR2: LNHNV and YYDKDF (reference sequence). CDR3 length: 18 residues. CDR3 in amino acids: CATSRDSQGESSYNEQFF. CDR3 nucleotides: TGTGCCACCAGCAGAGATAGTCAGGGGGAGAGCTCCTACAATGAGCAGTTCTTC.

The J gene is TRBJ1-5, the V gene TRBV19; D is undetermined. The germline gives CDR1 LNHDA, CDR2 SQIVND (reference sequence). Deletions cut 5 bases from V and 0 bases from J, with 11 bases between. CDR3 length: 15 residues. CDR3 sequence: CASSPFAYSNQPQHF. CDR3 bases: TGTGCCAGTAGTCCTTTTGCTTATAGCAATCAGCCCCAGCATTTT.

This chain links TRBV25-1 with TRBJ1-1; TRBD1 is a possible D gene (5 bases). This CDR3 has 12 amino acids. Germline loops: CDR1 MGHDK, CDR2 SYGVNS. V lost 11 bases, J lost 5 bases, and 15 bases lay in between. CDR3: CAVRGMGTEAFF. The CDR3 DNA reads TGTGCCGTACGGGGGATGGGGACTGAAGCTTTCTTT.

The J gene is TRBJ1-1, the V gene TRBV25-1; 8 nucleotides line up with TRBD1. The CDR3 consists of 17 residues. Germline V gene sequence: CDR1 MGHDK, CDR2 SYGVNS. V was clipped by 2 bases and J by 4 bases; unmatched bases: 12. The CDR3 bases are TGTGCCAGCAGTGAAGACGGGCAGGGGGCCGGCGGCACTGAAGCTTTCTTT. This encodes CASSEDGQGAGGTEAFF.

The chain links TRBV5-1 to TRBJ1-1; D possibly corresponds to TRBD1 (5 bases). Germline CDR1 SGHRS, CDR2 YFSETQ. V lost 4 bases and J 8 bases, leaving 15 bases between the germline ends. This CDR3 is 13 amino acids long. The CDR3 sequence: CASSQGTAPEAFF. The CDR3 nucleotides are TGCGCCAGCAGCCAAGGGACCGCGCCAGAAGCTTTCTTT.

V and J are TRBV28 and TRBJ1-1; D remains unclear. In germline, CDR1 is MDHEN, CDR2 SYDVKM. CDR3 length: 13 amino acids. Between the trimmed V and J ends, which lost 6 bases and 5 bases, there was a span of 13 bases. CDR3 in amino acids: CASRAPGPTEAFF. The CDR3 DNA reads TGTGCCAGCAGAGCGCCCGGTCCGACTGAAGCTTTCTTT.

This chain uses TRBV7-2 with TRBJ1-2, with D perhaps matching TRBD1 (5 bases). There are 15 residues in the CDR3. Germline CDR1 and CDR2: SGHTA and FQGNSA. V was shortened by 2 bases and J by 4 bases, with 14 bases between the two germline ends. The CDR3 reads CASSLLARQGYGYTF. CDR3 DNA sequence: TGTGCCAGCAGCTTATTAGCGCGCCAGGGCTATGGCTACACCTTC.

The chain links TRBV5-1 to TRBJ2-1; D ambiguous. Between the trimmed V and J ends, which lost 0 bases and 7 bases, there was a span of 11 bases. The CDR3 is 14 residues long. CDR1 and CDR2 (germline): SGHRS, YFSETQ. As DNA, the CDR3 is TGCGCCAGCAGCTTGGGAGCTATCAGGAATGAGCAGTTCTTC. Protein product: CASSLGAIRNEQFF.